Sequencing of this TCR beta chain was carried out in a study of T cell clonality in common variable immunodeficiency. General study points: CVID patient heterogeneity limited repertoire-clinical complication correlations. CVID subjects shared fewer TCRbeta clones than healthy controls did.

The V and J ends lost 0 bases and 6 bases, in that order; junction bases with no gene match: 2. The CDR3 loop spans 15 amino acids. Germline CDR1 and CDR2: SGHRS and YFSETQ. This clone is medium-sized by share. Its antigen is currently unknown. The read halts 3 residues ahead of the CDR3 end, with the missing end drawn from the germline J gene. This CDR3 is also generated by other DNA sequences in the sample. Generated by immunoSEQ multiplex PCR, the TCRdb table keeps only in-frame clones and is missing some. The data show roughly 42,000 clones, with none appearing a single time. Specimen: peripheral blood mononuclear cells. This sequence joins TRBV5-1 and TRBJ2-3; 12 nucleotides line up with TRBD2. The TCR was taken from a person between 18 and 75 years old in good health. This CDR3 reads CASSLGLAGADTQYF. CDR3 bases read: TGCGCCAGCAGCTTGGGACTAGCGGGGGCGGATACG.